These T cell receptor beta chains were read from a single sample in a study of cytomegalovirus exposure and HLA in healthy donors. TCRdb keeps only in-frame clones here, not all; method: immunoSEQ multiplex PCR. Of nearly 110,000 clones listed, 65% to 75% are singletons. Sequencing was carried out using PBMCs. These receptors all stem from a female donor in good health and CMV-seronegative. Both conserved end residues are part of each CDR3. D genes are given only for firm matches. Rows give clone size only sometimes, using once, few, many, or a class for an expanded clone.

clone size | J gene | D gene | V gene | CDR3 protein | CDR3 DNA
few | TRBJ2-7 | TRBD2 | TRBV6-1 | CASSDVAGAGYEQYF | TGTGCCAGCAGTGACGTAGCGGGAGCGGGGTACGAGCAGTACTTC
once | TRBJ1-4 | . | TRBV6-1 | CASRMDSHNEKLFF | TGTGCCAGCAGGATGGACAGTCATAATGAAAAACTGTTTTTT
few | TRBJ2-3 | TRBD1 | TRBV11-2 | CASSLANRGRFTGTDTQYF | TGTGCCAGCAGCTTAGCCAACAGGGGGCGATTCACCGGCACAGATACGCAGTATTTT
. | TRBJ1-2 | . | TRBV19 | CASSRAGVGYGYTF | TGTGCCAGTAGTCGGGCAGGGGTGGGCTATGGCTACACCTTC
few | TRBJ1-2 | . | TRBV25-1 | CASSLSGFGGYTF | TGTGCCAGCAGTCTTTCAGGGTTTGGTGGCTACACCTTC
. | TRBJ1-1 | TRBD1 | TRBV27 | CASSSGTGRMNTEAFF | TGTGCCAGCAGTTCCGGGACAGGGAGAATGAACACTGAAGCTTTCTTT
few | TRBJ1-4 | . | TRBV6-1 | CASSEVGNNEKLFF | TGTGCCAGCAGTGAAGTCGGGAATAATGAAAAACTGTTTTTT
. | TRBJ2-7 | TRBD1 | TRBV19 | CASSPGTGGNEQYF | TGTGCCAGTAGCCCCGGGACAGGGGGCAACGAGCAGTACTTC
. | TRBJ2-2 | TRBD2 | TRBV4-1 | CASSQASGANTGELFF | TGCGCCAGCAGCCAAGCTAGCGGGGCGAACACCGGGGAGCTGTTTTTT
. | TRBJ1-2 | . | TRBV10-3 | CAISLDGNYGYTF | TGTGCCATCAGTCTAGACGGTAACTATGGCTACACCTTC
. | TRBJ2-1 | TRBD2 | TRBV7-2 | CASSLVAGRNEQFF | TGTGCCAGCAGCTTAGTAGCGGGTCGCAATGAGCAGTTCTTC
. | TRBJ2-1 | TRBD2 | TRBV5-1 | CASSPRAGSSYNEQFF | TGCGCCAGCAGCCCGAGAGCGGGGAGCTCCTACAATGAGCAGTTCTTC
. | TRBJ1-2 | . | TRBV5-4 | CASSIYTGPGGYGYTF | TGTGCCAGCAGCATATATACAGGCCCCGGTGGGTATGGCTACACCTTC
. | TRBJ2-1 | TRBD1 | TRBV2 | CASRNIGQGDHEQFF | TGTGCCAGCAGGAACATAGGACAGGGGGATCATGAGCAGTTCTTC
. | TRBJ2-1 | TRBD2 | TRBV4-2 | CASSQLLAGNYNEQFF | TGTGCCAGCAGCCAGCTACTAGCGGGAAATTACAATGAGCAGTTCTTC
. | TRBJ2-1 | TRBD2 | TRBV5-1 | CASSFVSGGSSYNEQFF | TGCGCCAGCAGCTTTGTATCGGGAGGGAGCTCCTACAATGAGCAGTTCTTC
. | TRBJ2-1 | TRBD1 | TRBV5-1 | CASSLGDSYEQFF | TGCGCCAGCAGCTTGGGGGACAGTTATGAGCAGTTCTTC
. | TRBJ2-7 | . | TRBV30 | CAWSGFPIAPEQYF | TGTGCCTGGAGTGGCTTCCCCATAGCGCCCGAGCAGTACTTC
. | TRBJ2-5 | . | TRBV7-7 | CASSAGQFQETQYF | TGTGCCAGCAGCGCCGGACAGTTCCAAGAGACCCAGTACTTC
. | TRBJ1-5 | TRBD1 | TRBV7-9 | CASSGDRGNQPQHF | TGTGCCAGCAGTGGGGACAGGGGAAATCAGCCCCAGCATTTT
few | TRBJ2-1 | TRBD2 | TRBV5-4 | CASRAGTTGIYNEQFF | TGTGCCAGCAGGGCCGGGACTACAGGAATTTACAATGAGCAGTTCTTC
. | TRBJ2-1 | . | TRBV18 | CASSTGTRSYNEQFF | TGTGCCAGCTCAACCGGGACTCGCTCCTACAATGAGCAGTTCTTC
. | TRBJ2-2 | TRBD1 | TRBV4-1 | CASSQVLRKGAGGELFF | TGCGCCAGCAGCCAAGTCCTCAGGAAGGGGGCGGGCGGGGAGCTGTTTTTT
. | TRBJ2-2 | . | TRBV13 | CASSQRFWGDTGELFF | TGTGCCAGCAGCCAAAGATTCTGGGGAGACACCGGGGAGCTGTTTTTT
. | TRBJ1-2 | . | TRBV4-2 | CASSEDRLTNYGYTF | TGTGCCAGCAGCGAAGACAGGTTGACTAACTATGGCTACACCTTC